Below are 13 T cell receptor beta chains sequenced from a single sample in a study of T-cell reconstitution after alpha-beta-depleted transplantation in children. The TCRbeta library incorporated unique molecular identifiers. TCRdb re-derived calls from the PCR reads in MiXCR, one entry per CDR3 protein. The sample lists roughly 100,000 distinct CDR3 sequences, 5% to 6% occurring once. The sample in question was PBMCs, mostly from graft donor cells, obtained 60 days after TCRalphabeta/CD19-depleted stem cell transplant. These receptors all stem from a female patient aged 2 to 10 who had a stem cell transplant for Fanconi anemia, so the T cells may come from the graft donor.

This clonotype was detected ten times or more. This chain connects TRBV18 to TRBJ2-7, with 7 bases lining up with TRBD2. The junction had 7 bases not matched to a gene; V was cut back by 5 bases and J by 6 bases. Germline CDR1 reads KGHSH; CDR2 reads LQKENI. The CDR3 spans 13 residues. This CDR3 reads CASSFGLDGEQYF. CDR3 in DNA: TGTGCCAGCTCATTCGGACTAGACGGCGAGCAGTACTTC.

This clonotype was observed at least ten times. The chain links TRBV7-2 to TRBJ2-2; D is ambiguous. The CDR3 totals 13 residues. V was clipped by 1 base and J by 7 bases, with 7 bases between them. Germline-derived CDR1 and CDR2 are SGHTA and FQGNSA. The chain's CDR3 is CASSLGIIGELFF. CDR3 nucleotide sequence: TGTGCCAGCAGCTTAGGGATAATCGGGGAGCTGTTTTTT.

This clonotype has a handful of counts. This chain joins TRBV28 and TRBJ2-7; no definite D call. This CDR3 contains 13 residues. Trimming shortened V by 3 bases and J by 2 bases, and 8 bases separated the two germline ends. Per the germline V gene, CDR1 is MDHEN and CDR2 is SYDVKM. CDR3 residues: CASSLIPPYEQYF. The CDR3 coding sequence is TGTGCCAGCAGTTTGATTCCTCCCTACGAGCAGTACTTC.

This clonotype was detected many times. The CDR3 nucleotides read TGTGCCAGCAGTTTACAGAGCTCTGGGGCCAACGTCCTGACTTTC. Its translation is CASSLQSSGANVLTF. The chain couples TRBV12-3 or TRBV12-4 to TRBJ2-6; D not resolved. The CDR3 consists of 15 residues. The V gene lost 2 bases and the J gene lost 0 bases, with 5 bases spanning the gap.

This clonotype has ten or more counts. The chain uses TRBV18 and TRBJ2-3; D uncertain. Germline V gene lookup returns CDR1 KGHSH and CDR2 LQKENI. Trimming cost V 4 bases and J 6 bases, with 20 bases left between them. The CDR3 is 16 residues long. The CDR3 sequence is CASSQTAAQLGDTQYF. CDR3 in DNA: TGTGCCAGCTCACAAACCGCCGCTCAATTGGGGGATACGCAGTATTTT.

This clonotype occurred many times. This rearrangement joins TRBV21-1 to TRBJ2-7; TRBD1 is the table's D call and was not checked against the DNA. TRBV21-1 is recorded as a pseudogene. CDR3 length: 16 amino acids. The CDR3 here is CASSKARTGETYEQYF. In DNA form, the CDR3 reads TGTGCCAGCAGCAAAGCTAGGACAGGGGAGACCTACGAGCAGTACTTC.

This clonotype was seen at least ten times. V and J are TRBV27 and TRBJ2-2; TRBD2 matches 7 bases. This CDR3 has 16 amino acids. The germline CDR1 and CDR2 sequences are MNHEY and SMNVEV (reference sequence). Trimming cost V 5 bases and J 7 bases; bases outside gene matches: 13. The CDR3 spells CASSRSLREIGGELFF. The CDR3 DNA is TGTGCCAGCAGTCGTTCCTTGCGGGAGATTGGCGGGGAGCTGTTTTTT.

In this sample, this clonotype turned up many times. The chain joins TRBV2 to TRBJ2-7, with 9 nucleotides matching TRBD1. This CDR3 has 12 residues. Trimming cost V 6 bases and J 5 bases; bases outside gene matches: 2. The germline V gene encodes CDR1 SNHLY and CDR2 FYNNEI. For the CDR3, the DNA is TGTGCCAGCAGGGACAGGGGAGACGAGCAGTACTTC. It encodes CASRDRGDEQYF.

This clonotype was counted only a few times. V usage is TRBV27 and J usage is TRBJ2-5; no firm D call. Germline V gene sequence: CDR1 MNHEY, CDR2 SMNVEV (reference sequence). Deletions cut 2 bases from V and 1 base from J, with 5 bases between. This CDR3 has 13 amino acids. The CDR3: CASSLQPQETQYF. For the CDR3, the DNA is TGTGCCAGCAGTTTACAACCCCAAGAGACCCAGTACTTC.

The sample holds many counts of this clonotype. The rearrangement joins TRBV21-1 to TRBJ2-7; the table names TRBD1, a call not compared with the DNA. TRBV21-1 corresponds to a pseudogene. This CDR3 is 14 amino acids long. The CDR3, as DNA: TGTGCCAGCAGGCCTACAGGGGTGAACTACGAGCAGTACTTC. It codes for CASRPTGVNYEQYF.

This clonotype was seen ten or more times. This sequence joins TRBV28 and TRBJ1-3; D is perhaps TRBD1 (6 bases). The CDR3 extends over 14 amino acids. Germline CDR1 is MDHEN and CDR2 is SYDVKM. V shed 9 bases and J shed 3 bases, with 15 bases lying between them. The CDR3 protein is CASKKGGLGNTIYF. The CDR3 DNA reads as TGTGCCAGTAAGAAGGGGGGTCTTGGAAACACCATATATTTT.

There are many counts of this clonotype. In DNA, the CDR3 is TGCAGTGCTAGGCGGGACCCCTACGAGCAGTACTTC. Protein product: CSARRDPYEQYF. This rearrangement joins TRBV20-1 to TRBJ2-7, with a possible D match to TRBD2 (6 bases). Germline assignment: CDR1 DFQATT and CDR2 SNEGSKA (reference sequence). The CDR3 sequence is 12 residues long. Deletions cut 3 bases from V and 2 bases from J, with 8 bases between.

This clonotype was seen at least ten times. This chain links TRBV11-3 with TRBJ2-2, with 9 bases that match TRBD2. The length of the CDR3 is 16 residues. Trimming at V came to 6 bases and at J to 1 base, leaving 6 bases not matched to a gene. Germline CDR1 reads SGHNT; CDR2 reads YENEEA. The CDR3 spells CASSPLSGRNTGELFF. In DNA form, the CDR3 reads TGTGCCAGCAGTCCCCTTAGCGGGAGGAACACCGGGGAGCTGTTTTTT.